The 24 T cell receptor beta chains given below trace back to one sample, sequenced in a study of human T cells and chemical hapten exposure. Time point of the sample: pre-sensitization, week 0. Regarding treatment: therapeutic diphenylcyclopropenone sensitization with weekly scalp DPC. TCRdb re-derived calls from the RACE reads in MiXCR, one entry per CDR3 protein. The data contain tens of thousands of distinct CDR3 sequences, approximately 7.6% of them singletons. The sample was whole blood, taken in connection with sensitization to the hapten diphenylcyclopropenone (DPC). The receptor set was obtained from a woman in her fifties or sixties with alopecia areata. Some clones in this sample may be carry-over from other donors' samples.

The rearrangement joins TRBV27 to TRBJ1-1; D remains ambiguous. The CDR3 has 14 residues. Germline CDR1 and CDR2: MNHEY and SMNVEV (reference sequence). V lost 4 bases and J 1 base, leaving 10 bases between the germline ends. Written as DNA, the CDR3 is TGTGCCAGCAGTTCAGTACCGAGGAACACTGAAGCTTTCTTT. Its protein is CASSSVPRNTEAFF.

This chain links TRBV3-1 with TRBJ1-1, with 12 bases aligning to TRBD1. The germline V gene encodes CDR1 LGHDT and CDR2 YNNKEL (reference sequence). The CDR3 totals 17 residues. Trimming took 0 bases from V and 9 from J; bases not matched to a gene: 11. CDR3 amino acids: CASSQDWGGTGGLQAFF. The CDR3 nucleotides read TGTGCCAGCAGCCAAGATTGGGGCGGGACAGGGGGCCTCCAAGCTTTCTTT.

The table lists this clonotype with many counts. The chain has TRBV11-3 and TRBJ2-2, with TRBD2 matching over 8 bases. The CDR3 totals 17 residues. V lost 5 bases to trimming and J lost 5 bases; unmatched junction nucleotides: 13. CDR1 and CDR2 (germline): SGHNT, YENEEA. The CDR3 loop reads CASSISLLGRGTGELFF. CDR3 bases: TGTGCCAGCAGCATTTCCCTTCTCGGGAGGGGGACCGGGGAGCTGTTTTTT.

This clonotype was observed many times. The rearrangement links TRBV29-1 to TRBJ1-4; no clear D gene. The V end was cut by 7 bases, the J end by 3 bases, with 12 bases between. The CDR3 runs to 13 residues. Germline-derived CDR1 and CDR2 are SQVTM and ANQGSEA. CDR3 nucleotide sequence: TGCAGCGCCCGGGCTCTGTCTAATGAAAAACTGTTTTTT. It codes for CSARALSNEKLFF.

This clonotype was detected ten times or more. The chain is built from TRBV20-1 and TRBJ2-2; 8 bases match TRBD1. Per the germline V gene, CDR1 is DFQATT and CDR2 is SNEGSKA (reference sequence). This CDR3 has 13 residues. Trimming cost V 5 bases and J 7 bases; bases outside gene matches: 6. The CDR3 region is CSAEDREGGELFF. DNA of the CDR3: TGCAGTGCTGAGGACAGGGAAGGCGGGGAGCTGTTTTTT.

The gene calls are TRBV9 and TRBJ2-3; a weak D match, TRBD2 (6 bases). Trimming took 4 bases from V and 2 from J, leaving 14 bases between them. This CDR3 contains 15 residues. Germline CDR1 and CDR2: SGDLS and YYNGEE. The CDR3 nucleotides are TGTGCCAGCAGCCCCACAGCGGGTCCCACAGATACGCAGTATTTT. Its protein product is CASSPTAGPTDTQYF.

The sample holds many counts of this clonotype. The chain combines TRBV6-2 or TRBV6-3 with TRBJ2-1; no clear D gene. The CDR3 extends over 16 amino acids. CDR1 and CDR2 from the germline V gene are MNHEY and SVGEGT. V was trimmed by 2 bases and J by 6 bases, leaving 17 bases between them. Written as DNA, the CDR3 is TGTGCCAGCAGTTACCCCTCCGGTCCTAAAGGCAATGAGCAGTTCTTC. Translation gives CASSYPSGPKGNEQFF.

This clonotype was counted many times. V gene TRBV28 combines with J gene TRBJ2-1; possibly TRBD1 for D (5 bases). The germline CDR1 and CDR2 sequences are MDHEN and SYDVKM. The CDR3 runs to 14 residues. Deletions cut 7 bases from V and 6 bases from J, with 16 bases between. CDR3: CASITHAGSNEQFF. The DNA for the CDR3 is TGTGCCAGCATCACCCACGCAGGGTCCAATGAGCAGTTCTTC. Complete variable domain (other parts from reference TRBV28 and TRBJ2-1): DVKVTQSSRYLVKRTGEKVFLECVQDMDHENMFWYRQDPGLGLRLIYFSYDVKMKEKGDIPEGYSVSREKKERFSLILESASTNQTSMYLCASITHAGSNEQFFGPGTRLTVL.

This clonotype has at least ten counts. The chain has TRBV20-1 and TRBJ1-5; maybe TRBD1 (6 bases). CDR3 length: 13 residues. Germline values: CDR1 DFQATT, CDR2 SNEGSKA (reference sequence). V was clipped by 6 bases and J by 3 bases, with 12 bases between them. In nucleotides, the CDR3 is TGCAGTGCCCTTTCAGGGGCCAATCAGCCCCAGCATTTT. This sequence encodes CSALSGANQPQHF.

This clonotype was counted a few times. The rearrangement links TRBV28 to TRBJ1-2; 11 bases match TRBD1. The V gene's germline CDR1 is MDHEN and CDR2 SYDVKM. There are 14 residues in the CDR3. J gave up 4 bases and V 3 bases, and 1 base lay outside the gene matches. The CDR3 here is CASSFGTGGYGYTF. CDR3 nucleotide sequence: TGTGCCAGCAGTTTTGGGACAGGGGGCTATGGCTACACCTTC.

The chain carries TRBV28 and TRBJ1-1; unclear D gene. Germline loops: CDR1 MDHEN, CDR2 SYDVKM. The length of the CDR3 is 13 residues. V lost 6 bases and J lost 1, with 9 bases in between. CDR3 sequence reads: CASRPLGNTEAFF. In DNA form, the CDR3 reads TGTGCCAGCAGGCCGCTGGGGAACACTGAAGCTTTCTTT.

This clonotype was seen at least ten times. The V and J genes are TRBV21-1 and TRBJ2-5; TRBD2 is the table's D call and was not checked against the DNA. TRBV21-1 is listed as a pseudogene. The CDR3 is made up of 15 amino acids. The CDR3 loop reads CASTSRRGRRETQYF. For the CDR3, the DNA is TGTGCCAGCACCTCCCGACGGGGCCGTCGTGAGACCCAGTACTTC.

This clonotype was seen ten or more times. The gene calls are TRBV11-2 and TRBJ1-6; TRBD1 aligns across 8 bases. V gave up 3 bases and J gave up 7 bases; unmatched junction bases: 8. The germline V gene has CDR1 SGHAT and CDR2 FQNNGV. This CDR3 comprises 16 residues. CDR3 sequence: CASSLGTGTGNSPLHF. The CDR3 coding sequence is TGTGCCAGCAGCTTGGGGACCGGGACAGGCAATTCACCCCTCCACTTT.

There are many counts of this clonotype. CDR3 amino acids: CSVDGTDTQYF. The CDR3 bases are TGCAGCGTTGATGGGACAGATACGCAGTATTTT. The chain carries TRBV29-1 and TRBJ2-3, with D uncertain. V dropped 3 bases and J dropped 3 bases, with 4 bases sitting between them. The CDR3 spans 11 residues. The germline V gene has CDR1 SQVTM and CDR2 ANQGSEA.

This clonotype was counted many times. This chain uses TRBV12-3 or TRBV12-4 with TRBJ1-3; 7 positions agree with TRBD1. The CDR3 loop spans 14 amino acids. V trimming: 6 bases; J trimming: 5 bases; junction bases outside the gene matches: 7. CDR3 protein: CASSPTGNRNTIYF. Here the CDR3 DNA reads TGTGCCAGCAGCCCGACAGGGAATCGAAACACCATATATTTT.

This clonotype was recorded many times. The chain uses TRBV12-3 or TRBV12-4 and TRBJ2-5, with D tentatively TRBD2 (7 bases). The germline V and J ends were trimmed by 6 bases and 5 bases, with 13 bases remaining between them. The CDR3 is 13 residues long. The CDR3 protein is CASSPPGGETQYF. The CDR3, as DNA: TGTGCCAGCAGCCCCCCGGGGGGCGAGACCCAGTACTTC.

This clonotype was seen a few times. The chain couples TRBV18 to TRBJ2-7; 9 nucleotides line up with TRBD2. V lost 1 base to trimming and J lost 3 bases; unmatched junction nucleotides: 7. Germline V gene data show CDR1 as KGHSH and CDR2 as LQKENI. The CDR3 runs 16 residues. The CDR3 is CASSPRSGGSYYEQYF. CDR3 nucleotides: TGTGCCAGCTCACCACGGAGCGGGGGGAGCTACTACGAGCAGTACTTC.

There are many counts of this clonotype. This sequence joins TRBV5-6 and TRBJ2-7; D call uncertain. CDR1 and CDR2 from the germline V gene are SGHDT and YYEEEE. V was cut by 1 base and J by 6 bases, with 11 bases left in between. The CDR3 is 13 amino acids. CDR3 protein: CASSLMTRSEQYF. Here the CDR3 DNA reads TGTGCCAGCAGCTTGATGACCAGGAGCGAGCAGTACTTC.

This clonotype turned up a few times. The V gene is TRBV6-2 or TRBV6-3, the J gene TRBJ2-1; unclear D gene. Germline V CDR1 and CDR2: MNHEY, SVGEGT. The V and J ends lost 6 bases and 4 bases respectively, with 10 bases between them. The CDR3 contains 13 residues. CDR3 residues: CASSWTQYNEQFF. CDR3 DNA: TGTGCCAGCAGCTGGACCCAGTACAATGAGCAGTTCTTC.

The sample holds many counts of this clonotype. CDR3 in DNA: TGCAGCGTAATGCGGACTAGCGGGAGTGATAATGAGCAGTTCTTC. Encoded protein: CSVMRTSGSDNEQFF. The rearrangement uses TRBV29-1 and TRBJ2-1; 13 bases fit TRBD2. This CDR3 has 15 residues. Germline V gene data show CDR1 as SQVTM and CDR2 as ANQGSEA. The trim removed 6 bases at V and 7 bases at J, leaving 9 bases unmatched.

This clonotype was counted a few times. The chain couples TRBV29-1 to TRBJ1-1; TRBD1 might be the D (6 bases). The length of the CDR3 is 14 residues. Germline V gene data show CDR1 as SQVTM and CDR2 as ANQGSEA. V lost 6 bases and J lost 1, with 15 bases in between. The CDR3 is CSVSAAGANTEAFF. The CDR3 nucleotides are TGCAGCGTATCCGCGGCGGGGGCGAACACTGAAGCTTTCTTT.

This sequence joins TRBV28 and TRBJ2-7; TRBD1 agrees at 8 bases. From germline, CDR1 is MDHEN and CDR2 SYDVKM. The CDR3 is made up of 14 amino acids. V shed 6 bases, J shed 5 bases, and the junction held 9 bases outside the gene matches. The CDR3 region has the DNA TGTGCCAGCAGGGTGGACAGGGTGAGGAACGAGCAGTACTTC. Amino acids: CASRVDRVRNEQYF.

The chain is built from TRBV20-1 and TRBJ1-3; maybe TRBD1 (5 bases). The CDR3 consists of 16 residues. Germline-derived CDR1 and CDR2 are DFQATT and SNEGSKA (reference sequence). Trimming removed 0 bases from V and 7 bases from J, with 19 bases in between. In nucleotides, the CDR3 is TGCAGTGCTAGAGACCCTGGCTGGGGGTCGGGGAACACCATATATTTT. Protein sequence: CSARDPGWGSGNTIYF.

The sample holds a few counts of this clonotype. The chain uses TRBV6-5 and TRBJ2-7; TRBD2 matches 9 bases. This CDR3 is 14 amino acids long. CDR1 MNHEY and CDR2 SVGAGI come from the germline V gene. Unmatched junction bases numbered 6, after V lost 2 bases and J lost 7 bases. CDR3 in DNA: TGTGCCAGCAGTTACGGTCTAGCGGGAAAAGAGCAGTACTTC. It encodes CASSYGLAGKEQYF.